This T cell receptor beta chain is from a study of shared clonotypes between healthy human individuals. The CDR3 runs 11 residues. Trimming shortened V by 9 bases and J by 4 bases, and 7 bases separated the two germline ends. Germline CDR1 is KGHSH and CDR2 is LQKENI. Each subset's genomic DNA was shared equally among a number of immunoSEQ plates. Using immunoSEQ multiplex PCR, the repertoire was profiled, and TCRdb retains in-frame clones only, with some absent. The sample comprises 300,000 to 400,000 clones, less than 85% of which are singletons, and 10% rests with the top ten. About this clone itself: The target antigen is unknown.

The study, taken as a whole, reports: In a few donors, around 4.8% of naive CD4 clonotypes appeared in common.

The TCR originated in a man younger than 40 in good health. The genes are TRBV18 and TRBJ1-3; no reliable D call. Sequenced: memory CD4+ T cells sorted from blood. The sample's subset: CD45RA-negative fraction. The DNA for the CDR3 is TGTGCCAGTCAACAGGGAAACACCATATATTTT. It translates to CASQQGNTIYF.